This T cell receptor (beta chain) emerged from a study of cytomegalovirus exposure and HLA in healthy donors (dated by TCRdb to the late 2010s). Notes on the research overall: In an earlier analysis of under 600 of the donors, approximately 300 Gb of sequence data and 117 million unique TCR beta sequences from 180 million or so T cells were reported. Class I and class II HLA loci were covered by the typing at four-digit resolution. Across approximately 420 genotyped donors of the cohort, an average of 235,054 unique TCR beta nucleotide sequences per donor were sequenced, and 15% to 20% of those sequences were non-productive. The study profiled the T cell repertoires of about 720 subjects by immunosequencing and related them to cytomegalovirus serostatus. Several DR-DQ haplotypes were treated as single units for association and clustering because of strong linkage in the cohort. The later analysis used no new phenotypic data to find candidate immune exposures, relying instead on TCR beta sequences and their occurrence across donors. The study aimed to test whether signatures of past pathogen exposure could be identified by cataloging public T cell receptors. An earlier analysis of some 600 of the donors applied high-throughput TCR beta sequencing to assess whether each TCR beta V gene segment acted as functional or pseudogenic. The genetic ancestry cluster associated with self-reported Caucasian donors included approximately 85% of the roughly 400 genotyped donors. Along with the roughly 610-subject first cohort, a separate validation cohort of about 110 different subjects was used. Roughly 300 gigabases of sequencing data and 75 million to 85 million unique TCR sequences made up an early release that covered fewer than 650 HLA-typed donors. Donor age, sex, ethnicity and CMV serostatus were compiled together with the repertoire data. A later analysis re-examined previously published TCR beta repertoires from roughly 650 donors and added high-resolution HLA genotyping to investigate patterns of TCR occurrence. A later genetic analysis used genome-wide SNP genotypes for about three fifths of the 666 donors, treating that subset as a discovery cohort. High-throughput TCR immunosequencing, statistical association of individual TCRs with disease status, and machine learning were combined to predict cytomegalovirus infection status. Every repertoire in the discovery cohort had been generated on one and the same sequencing platform. Typing coverage differed by locus: A, B, C, DRB1 and DQB1 were typed in about 629-640 donors, DQA1 in 500 to 550, DPA1 in some 570, and DPB1 in approximately 450. On the study overall, not on this receptor specifically: The 87-base-pair reads could not distinguish some IMGT-functional V segments, including TRBV6-2 and TRBV6-3, so those segments were excluded. In a later genetic analysis, a missense DCLRE1C variant was associated with V-gene and J-gene trimming of TCR beta chains, and the association was replicated in an independent cohort. In a later analysis, the rate of TCR association differed among HLA loci, with DRB1 alleles having the most associated TCRs and HLA-C alleles having the fewest. A cluster of highly shared sequence variants was judged likely to represent a technical artifact of the sequencing pipeline. In an earlier analysis of 587 of the donors, most TCR beta V segments appeared in productive rearrangements about 87% or about 30% of the time, broadly matching IMGT annotations. Across donors, most TCR sequences were observed very rarely, whereas some public TCRs were present in many individuals. According to a later genetic analysis, donors in an Asian-associated ancestry cluster had fewer N-insertions in productive TCRs than the approximately 670-donor mean. The study gave a list of around 170 TCR beta chains associated with cytomegalovirus. In a later analysis, HLA-associated TCR beta chains were found to be more clonally expanded and to have lower generation probabilities than equally common non-associated chains. For the cohort, immune exposure information was limited to CMV serostatus. Because HLA typing was unavailable for some donors at each locus, only the typed subset was used in association tests. A further reported finding was that TCR beta sequences accurately predicted the HLA-A and HLA-B alleles for most subjects in the first cohort. A later analysis associated about 18,000 TCR beta sequences with specific HLA alleles at a false discovery rate of 0.05. It was suggested by the authors that the approach could potentially be generalized to other disease states and immunological phenotypes. Assigning TCR associations to individual alleles was difficult when HLA alleles, especially DR and DQ, strongly co-occurred. Correlated functional status among segregating V segments might be attributable to linkage disequilibrium, but an unknown experimental factor could not be ruled out. Several of the top co-occurrence clusters appeared to be linked to parvovirus B19, influenza, CMV and Epstein-Barr virus, according to a later analysis. The earlier analysis of about 600 of the donors excluded roughly 16 rarely observed V segments, including chromosome 9 orphons, because counts were too low. The classifier was reported to diagnose cytomegalovirus status with high specificity and sensitivity in both the original cohort and the validation cohort. In a later analysis, most CMV-associated TCR beta chains were found to appear HLA-restricted, with HLA associations seemingly driven largely by CMV exposure. The presence/absence analyses assumed that sequencing depth was roughly uniform across donors, and that assumption may not be true. A few of the identified cytomegalovirus-associated TCR beta chains were confirmed in vitro to be specific for cytomegalovirus antigens. In this cohort, only TCR beta chains were sequenced, and detectable features were limited by the absence of alpha or paired-chain data.

The cohort comprised fewer than 700 healthy bone marrow donors. All cohort members were sampled while nominally healthy, although unrecorded immune exposures were likely present. The donor tested CMV seropositive and was one of the 289 seropositive cohort members. A peripheral blood sample was provided by each donor, and peripheral blood mononuclear cells were used for TCR beta sequencing. The Qiagen DNeasy Blood Extraction Kit was used to extract genomic DNA from the blood cell samples. In regard to this clone: Its specific antigen is unknown. Per-base qualities were not stored, and no clone one base away is much larger.

The protocol used for the library was the immunoSEQ multiplex PCR assay. For the multiplex PCR, a mixture combining 60 forward primers for TCR Vbeta segments and 13 reverse primers for TCR Jbeta segments was used. Amplification of the CDR3 region of rearranged TCR beta genes was performed with a multiplex PCR assay on genomic DNA. Amplified TCR beta libraries were sequenced as 87-base-pair reads on the Illumina HiSeq System. In the paper's pipeline: A later analysis tallied approximately 87 million unique TCR beta chains across the 666 repertoires, and roughly 11 million of those chains were shared by two or more donors. Raw reads were error-corrected and collapsed into unique sequences by a nearest-neighbor algorithm in which closely related sequences were merged to remove PCR and sequencing errors. Alignment of CDR3 sequences to IMGT reference sequences was used to assign V, D and J gene segments. For a sequence to be retained, at least a six-nucleotide match to both a V gene segment and a J gene segment was required. A rearrangement counted as productive if the CDR3 had no stop codons and remained in frame with V and J, and every other rearrangement counted as non-productive. Following IMGT convention, CDR3 was defined as the stretch from the second conserved V-encoded cysteine to the conserved J-encoded phenylalanine. Sequences without an unambiguous match to a single V gene segment were excluded from the earlier analysis of a few hundred of the donors. In an earlier analysis of approximately 560 of the donors, a V segment was called functional when productive rearrangements were above 56.7%, and segregating when the standard deviation between donors exceeded 5%. To diagnose cytomegalovirus status from the catalog of TCR beta chain sequences, a statistical classification framework was built. In a later analysis, V and J genes were assigned by comparing TCR nucleotide sequences against IMGT/GENE-DB human TR gene sequences. Using the TCRdist pipeline, a later analysis assigned CDR3 sequences along with most-parsimonious VDJ recombination scenarios. In a later analysis, every TCR beta chain was defined by the combination of its CDR3 amino acid sequence and its V-gene family, and reads without a unique V-gene family were dropped. A later analysis removed roughly 590 highly shared, low-generation-probability nucleotide sequences to deal with suspected cross-contamination and a sequencing artifact. A later analysis calculated a clonal expansion index for each public chain from normalized within-repertoire ranks of inferred template counts. A later analysis computed generation probabilities with a VDJ recombination model fitted to out-of-frame rearrangements, and checked the results against IGoR. A later analysis scored TCR-TCR, TCR-HLA and TCR-CMV co-occurrence with hypergeometric tests, applying a repertoire-size bias correction to TCR pairs. A later analysis estimated false discovery rates by permuting HLA or CMV assignments 20 times. In a later analysis, co-occurring TCRs were grouped using DBSCAN, with TCRdist sequence similarity added in when clustering inside HLA-allele-positive subsets. Repertoires with fewer than 30,000 or more than 120,000 public chains were left out of co-occurrence clustering, as were a few repertoires with anomalous nucleotide sharing. In its TCRdb copy, this immuneACCESS table keeps in-frame sequences only and misses some clones. Where compared with another copy, unresolved V genes explain less than half of these, and the others have no known cause. The D gene and trimming were derived from the DNA, and the V and J assignments and clone size from that table. This sample has 120,000 or so clones in its table, and about three quarters of those were observed once. The top ten clones comprise roughly 2.9% of the sample.

V is clipped by 7 bases and J by 1 base, and the sequence between their germline boundaries is 15 bases long. The germline V gene (reference sequence) gives CDR1 as MNHEY and CDR2 as SMNVEV. The CDR3 goes from the cysteine to the phenylalanine over 15 residues. Only CDR3 DNA is held: 45 bases, read in frame from base 1. The chain employs TRBV27 and TRBJ2-3, with a weak D call of TRBD2 (6 bases match). This sequence originates from a woman aged 55-75 years in good health and CMV-seropositive. The sequenced material came from PBMCs. The CDR3 sequence is CASTTGWGGTDTQYF. The bases read TGTGCCAGCACCACGGGGTGGGGGGGCACAGATACGCAGTATTTT.